This T cell receptor (beta chain) was sequenced in a study of blood T cell repertoires in COVID-19. About the study: Acute-phase and convalescent COVID-19 samples originated in the United States, Italy and Spain.

Germline CDR1 is LGHDT and CDR2 is YNNKEL (reference sequence). This CDR3 region has 16 residues. V lost 3 bases and J 4 bases, leaving 18 bases between the germline ends. Repertoires were generated with immunoSEQ multiplex PCR, while TCRdb's copy carries only in-frame clones and drops some. The sample shows about 230,000 clones, approximately 81% of them seen only once. Source material: peripheral blood. This sequence joins TRBV3-1 (or the pseudogene TRBV3-2) and TRBJ1-2, with D perhaps TRBD1 (5 bases). The receptor was derived from a woman older than 75 with acute or convalescent COVID-19. This CDR3 is CASSQGGGGVSYGYTF. The CDR3 region has the DNA TGTGCCAGCAGCCAGGGGGGAGGAGGGGTTAGCTATGGCTACACCTTC.